This TCR beta chain appears in the sequencing data of a study of blood T cells in healthy people across ages. Primers used in a second PCR of roughly 7 to 12 cycles were a sample-barcoded 5' primer and a J-beta primer mix. Via MiXCR, TCRdb re-called the 5' RACE reads, giving one row per CDR3 protein. The repertoire holds about 930,000 distinct CDR3 sequences, with 29% as singletons. Study-level findings and limits: Unsorted PBMCs prevented conclusive naive versus antigen-experienced comparison.

The CDR3 totals 15 residues. V dropped 0 bases and J dropped 4; count of bases not matched to a gene: 6. CDR1 and CDR2 from the germline V gene are SGHRS and YFSETQ. For this clonotype: Its antigen is as yet unknown.

This same sample was also taken into another study, of T cells of mothers and their children. That investigation notes: Donation involved three healthy Caucasian mothers and the six children that they had. Reads recorded for TCR beta CDR3 numbered over 9.5 million per mother and roughly 3 million per child. It was related mother-child pairs that showed slightly higher overlap than unrelated pairs, without reaching significance.

Material: blood. The clonotype comes from a woman aged 35 to 49 in good health. V is TRBV5-1 and J is TRBJ2-5, with 7 bases aligning to TRBD1. CDR3 sequence reads: CASSLESRTGETQYF. CDR3 nucleotide sequence: TGCGCCAGCAGCTTGGAATCCCGGACAGGAGAGACCCAGTACTTC.